This T cell receptor beta chain was identified during a study of Ad26.COV2.S vaccination and SARS-CoV-2 variants. V was shortened by 0 bases and J by 4 bases, with 5 bases between the two germline ends. Germline V gene sequence: CDR1 GTSNPN, CDR2 SVGIG (reference sequence). The CDR3 contains 12 residues. Findings and caveats of the study: Measures of TCR breadth and depth may have fallen short of total T cell responses. While placebo recipients had lower spike-specific TCR breadth, vaccine recipients had more. Spike-specific CD8+ and CD4+ T cell responses reportedly showed substantial breadth after vaccination.

Clones were read by immunoSEQ multiplex PCR, and TCRdb kept only the in-frame ones, dropping some. The sample includes roughly 180,000 clones, roughly 85% of them seen just once. On this clone: Its specificity is not known.

This chain joins TRBV30 and TRBJ2-3; D is undetermined. The specimen was peripheral blood, collected after recovery from COVID-19. The TCR was taken from a human donor who had recovered from COVID-19. CDR3: CAWSVPPDTQYF. The CDR3 DNA is TGTGCCTGGAGTGTCCCCCCAGATACGCAGTATTTT.